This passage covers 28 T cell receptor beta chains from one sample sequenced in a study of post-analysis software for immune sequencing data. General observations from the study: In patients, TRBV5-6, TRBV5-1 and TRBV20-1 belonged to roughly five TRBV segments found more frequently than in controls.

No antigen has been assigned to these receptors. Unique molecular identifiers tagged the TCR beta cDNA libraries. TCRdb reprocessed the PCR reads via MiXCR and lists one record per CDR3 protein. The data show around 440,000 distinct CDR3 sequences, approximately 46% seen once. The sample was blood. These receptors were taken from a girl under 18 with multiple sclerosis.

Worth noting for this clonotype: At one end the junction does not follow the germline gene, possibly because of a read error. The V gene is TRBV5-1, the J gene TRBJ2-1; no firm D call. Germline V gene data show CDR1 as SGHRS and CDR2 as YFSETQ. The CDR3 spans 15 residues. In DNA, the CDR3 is TGCGCCAGCAGCGACAATAGCATACCCTACAATGTGCAGTTCTTC. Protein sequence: CASSDNSIPYNVQFF.

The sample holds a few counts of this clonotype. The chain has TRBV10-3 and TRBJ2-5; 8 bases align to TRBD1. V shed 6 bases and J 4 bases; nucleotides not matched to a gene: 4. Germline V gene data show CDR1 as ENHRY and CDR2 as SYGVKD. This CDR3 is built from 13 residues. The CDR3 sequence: CAIRDRDTETQYF. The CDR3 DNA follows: TGTGCCATCAGGGACAGGGATACAGAGACCCAGTACTTC.

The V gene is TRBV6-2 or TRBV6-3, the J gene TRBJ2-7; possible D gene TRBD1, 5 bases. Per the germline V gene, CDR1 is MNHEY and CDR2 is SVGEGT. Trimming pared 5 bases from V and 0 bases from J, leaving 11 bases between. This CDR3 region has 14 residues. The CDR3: CASSAAGISYEQYF. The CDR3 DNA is TGTGCCAGCAGTGCAGCAGGGATCTCCTACGAGCAGTACTTC.

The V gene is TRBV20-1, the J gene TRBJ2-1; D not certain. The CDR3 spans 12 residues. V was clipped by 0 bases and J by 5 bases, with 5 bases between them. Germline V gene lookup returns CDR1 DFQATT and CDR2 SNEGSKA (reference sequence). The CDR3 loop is CSARDDNNEQFF. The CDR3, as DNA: TGCAGTGCTAGAGATGACAACAATGAGCAGTTCTTC.

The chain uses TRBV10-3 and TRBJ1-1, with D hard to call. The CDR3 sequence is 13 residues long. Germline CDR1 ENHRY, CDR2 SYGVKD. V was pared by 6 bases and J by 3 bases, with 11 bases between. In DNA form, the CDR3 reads TGTGCCATCAGAGGTACATCGGACACTGAAGCTTTCTTT. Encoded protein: CAIRGTSDTEAFF.

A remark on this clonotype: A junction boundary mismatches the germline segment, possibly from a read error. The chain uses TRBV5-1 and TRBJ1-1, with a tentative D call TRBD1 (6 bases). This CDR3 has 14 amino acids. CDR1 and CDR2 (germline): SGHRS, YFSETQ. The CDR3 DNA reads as TGCGCCGGCAGCTTGGTGGGGGCCGATACTGAAGCTTTCTTT. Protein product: CAGSLVGADTEAFF.

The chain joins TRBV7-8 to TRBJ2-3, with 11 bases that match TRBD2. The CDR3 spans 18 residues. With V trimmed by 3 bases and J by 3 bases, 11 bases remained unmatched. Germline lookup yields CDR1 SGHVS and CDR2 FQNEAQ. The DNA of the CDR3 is TGTGCCAGCAGCTTGGGACTAGCGGAAAAAAGAGCAACAGATACGCAGTATTTT. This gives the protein CASSLGLAEKRATDTQYF.

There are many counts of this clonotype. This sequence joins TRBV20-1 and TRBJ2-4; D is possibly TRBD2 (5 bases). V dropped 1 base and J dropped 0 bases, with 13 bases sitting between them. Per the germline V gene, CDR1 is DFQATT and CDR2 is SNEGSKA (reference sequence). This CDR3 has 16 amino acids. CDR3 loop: CSARVTGFLAKNIQYF. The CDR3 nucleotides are TGCAGTGCTAGAGTAACGGGATTCCTAGCCAAAAACATTCAGTACTTC.

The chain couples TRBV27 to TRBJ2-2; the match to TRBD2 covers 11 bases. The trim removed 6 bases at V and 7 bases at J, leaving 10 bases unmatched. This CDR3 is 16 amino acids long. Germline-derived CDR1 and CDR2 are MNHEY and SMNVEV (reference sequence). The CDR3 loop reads CASRPIAGGSRGELFF. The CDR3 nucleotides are TGTGCCAGCAGACCCATAGCGGGAGGGTCACGCGGGGAGCTGTTTTTT.

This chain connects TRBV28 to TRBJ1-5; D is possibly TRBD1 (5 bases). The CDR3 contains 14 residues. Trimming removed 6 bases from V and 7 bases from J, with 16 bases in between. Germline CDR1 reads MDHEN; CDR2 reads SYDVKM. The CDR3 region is CASRAPGDGQPQHF. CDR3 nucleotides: TGTGCCAGCAGGGCCCCGGGGGATGGCCAGCCCCAGCATTTT.

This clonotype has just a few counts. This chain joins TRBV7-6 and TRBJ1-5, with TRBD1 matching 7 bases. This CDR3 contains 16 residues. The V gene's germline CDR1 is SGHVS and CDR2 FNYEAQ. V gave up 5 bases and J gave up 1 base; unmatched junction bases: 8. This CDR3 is CASSPNDRESNQPQHF. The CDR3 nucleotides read TGTGCCAGCAGCCCTAATGACAGGGAGAGCAATCAGCCCCAGCATTTT.

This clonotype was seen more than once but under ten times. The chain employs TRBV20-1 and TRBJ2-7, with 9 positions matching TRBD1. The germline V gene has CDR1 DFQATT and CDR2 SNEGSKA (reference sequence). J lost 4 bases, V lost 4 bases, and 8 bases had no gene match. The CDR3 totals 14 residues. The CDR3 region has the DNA TGCAGTGCTAAACCCGGGACAGGGATGTACGAGCAGTACTTC. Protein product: CSAKPGTGMYEQYF.

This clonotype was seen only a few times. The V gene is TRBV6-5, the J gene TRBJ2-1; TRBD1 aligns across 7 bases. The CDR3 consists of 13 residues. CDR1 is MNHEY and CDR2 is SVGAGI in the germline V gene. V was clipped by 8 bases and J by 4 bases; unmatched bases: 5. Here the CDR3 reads CASGTATYNEQFF. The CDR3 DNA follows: TGTGCCAGCGGGACAGCGACTTACAATGAGCAGTTCTTC.

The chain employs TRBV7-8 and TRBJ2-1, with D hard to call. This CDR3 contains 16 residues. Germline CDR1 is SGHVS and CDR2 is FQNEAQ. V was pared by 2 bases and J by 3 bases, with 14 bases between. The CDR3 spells CASSLTLGRLYNEQFF. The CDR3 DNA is TGTGCCAGCAGCTTAACATTAGGACGGCTCTACAATGAGCAGTTCTTC.

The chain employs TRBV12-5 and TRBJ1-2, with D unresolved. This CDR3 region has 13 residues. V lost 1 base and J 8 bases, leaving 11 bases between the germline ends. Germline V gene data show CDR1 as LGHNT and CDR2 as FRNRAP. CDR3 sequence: CASGLENLGGYTF. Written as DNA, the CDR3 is TGTGCTAGTGGTTTGGAGAACTTGGGGGGCTACACCTTC.

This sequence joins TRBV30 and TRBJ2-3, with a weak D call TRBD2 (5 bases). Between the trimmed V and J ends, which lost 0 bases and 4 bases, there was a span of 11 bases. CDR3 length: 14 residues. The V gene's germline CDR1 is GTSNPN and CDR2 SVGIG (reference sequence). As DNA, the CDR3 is TGTGCCTGGAGTGTACTAGGAAGTCCAGATACGCAGTATTTT. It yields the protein CAWSVLGSPDTQYF.

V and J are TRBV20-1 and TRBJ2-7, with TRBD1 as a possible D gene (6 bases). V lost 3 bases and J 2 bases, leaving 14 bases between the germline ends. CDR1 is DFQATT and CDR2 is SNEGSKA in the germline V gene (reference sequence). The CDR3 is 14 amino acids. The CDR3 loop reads CSARLTGPTYEQYF. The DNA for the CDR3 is TGCAGTGCTAGGCTGACAGGCCCTACCTACGAGCAGTACTTC.

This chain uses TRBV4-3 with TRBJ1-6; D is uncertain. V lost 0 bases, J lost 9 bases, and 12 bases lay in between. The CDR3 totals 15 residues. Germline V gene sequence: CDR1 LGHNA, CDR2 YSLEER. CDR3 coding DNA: TGCGCCAGCAGCCAAGATGGGCAAGCGGGTTCACCCCTCCACTTT. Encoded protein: CASSQDGQAGSPLHF.

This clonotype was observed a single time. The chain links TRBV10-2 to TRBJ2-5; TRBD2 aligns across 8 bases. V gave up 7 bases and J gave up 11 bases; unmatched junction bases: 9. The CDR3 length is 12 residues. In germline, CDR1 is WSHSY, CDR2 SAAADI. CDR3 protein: CASIGAGVEQYF. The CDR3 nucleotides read TGCGCCAGCATTGGAGCGGGGGTTGAGCAGTACTTC.

CDR3 bases: TGTGCCAGCAGCTTAGCGGGCAGGGCCTATGAAAAACTGTTTTTT. The encoded protein is CASSLAGRAYEKLFF. The V call is TRBV11-2, the J call TRBJ1-4, with D perhaps matching TRBD1 (5 bases). There are 15 residues in the CDR3. CDR1 is SGHAT, CDR2 FQNNGV, per germline. Trimming pared 1 base from V and 6 bases from J, leaving 12 bases between.

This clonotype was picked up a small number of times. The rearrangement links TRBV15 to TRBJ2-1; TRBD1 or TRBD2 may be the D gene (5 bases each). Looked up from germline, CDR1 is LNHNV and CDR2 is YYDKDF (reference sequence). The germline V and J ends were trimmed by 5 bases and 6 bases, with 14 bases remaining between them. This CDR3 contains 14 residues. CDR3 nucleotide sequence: TGTGCCACCAGCCCCCGGGACGGATCCAATGAGCAGTTCTTC. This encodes CATSPRDGSNEQFF.

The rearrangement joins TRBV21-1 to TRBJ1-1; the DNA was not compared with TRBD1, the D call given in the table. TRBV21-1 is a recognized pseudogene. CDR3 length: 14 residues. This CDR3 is CASIWQGINTEAFF. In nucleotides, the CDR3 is TGTGCCAGCATATGGCAGGGTATCAACACTGAAGCTTTCTTT.

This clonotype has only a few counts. CDR3 DNA: TGCGCCAGCAGCCTCCGGCAGGGCCCTCCTTACAATGAGCAGTTCTTC. This translates into CASSLRQGPPYNEQFF. V gene TRBV4-1 combines with J gene TRBJ2-1, with TRBD1 as a possible D gene (5 bases). The germline CDR1 and CDR2 sequences are MGHRA and YSYEKL. The CDR3 consists of 16 residues. The V end was cut by 4 bases, the J end by 4 bases, with 17 bases between.

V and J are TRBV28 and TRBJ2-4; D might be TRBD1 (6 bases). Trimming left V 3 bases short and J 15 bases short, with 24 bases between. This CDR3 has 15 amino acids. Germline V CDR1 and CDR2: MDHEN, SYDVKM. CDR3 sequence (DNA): TGTGCCAGCAGTTTCCCGAGGGGGACGTCCTACGAGCGGTACTTC. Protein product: CASSFPRGTSYERYF. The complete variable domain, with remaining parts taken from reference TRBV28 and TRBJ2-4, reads DVKVTQSSRYLVKRTGEKVFLECVQDMDHENMFWYRQDPGLGLRLIYFSYDVKMKEKGDIPEGYSVSREKKERFSLILESASTNQTSMYLCASSFPRGTSYERYFGAGTRLSVL.

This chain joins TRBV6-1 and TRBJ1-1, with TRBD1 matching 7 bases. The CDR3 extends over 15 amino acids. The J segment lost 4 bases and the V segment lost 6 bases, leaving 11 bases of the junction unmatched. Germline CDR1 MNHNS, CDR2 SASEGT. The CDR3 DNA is TGTGCCAGCAGAAGGTTTGTTAGGGGGCTCACTGAAGCTTTCTTT. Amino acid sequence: CASRRFVRGLTEAFF.

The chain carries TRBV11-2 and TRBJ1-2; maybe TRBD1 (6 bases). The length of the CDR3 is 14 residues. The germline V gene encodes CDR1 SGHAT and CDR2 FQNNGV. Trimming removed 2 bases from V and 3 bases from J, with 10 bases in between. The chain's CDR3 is CASSLNAGDYGYTF. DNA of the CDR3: TGTGCCAGCAGCTTAAATGCAGGGGACTATGGCTACACCTTC.

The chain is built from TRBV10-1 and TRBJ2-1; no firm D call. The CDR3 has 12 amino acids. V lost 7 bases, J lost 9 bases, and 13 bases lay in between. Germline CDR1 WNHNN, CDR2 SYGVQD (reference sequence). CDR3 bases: TGCGCCAGCACCTCCCTGGGCGGTGAGCAGTTCTTC. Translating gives CASTSLGGEQFF.

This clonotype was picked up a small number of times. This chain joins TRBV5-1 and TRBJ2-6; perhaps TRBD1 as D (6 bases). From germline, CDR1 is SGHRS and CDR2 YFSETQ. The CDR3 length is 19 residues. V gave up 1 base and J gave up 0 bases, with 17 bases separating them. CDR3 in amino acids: CASSLSPGHLDSGANVLTF. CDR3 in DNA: TGCGCCAGCAGCTTGTCCCCGGGACACTTAGACTCTGGGGCCAACGTCCTGACTTTC.